The 15 T cell receptor beta chains listed next were all sequenced from one sample in a study of cytomegalovirus exposure and HLA in healthy donors (dated by TCRdb to about 2017). Library preparation was by the immunoSEQ multiplex PCR assay. For the multiplex PCR, a mixture combining 60 forward primers for TCR Vbeta segments and 13 reverse primers for TCR Jbeta segments was used. Here the immuneACCESS table is served through TCRdb, limited to in-frame sequences with V and J called. Missing clones are a known gap in these copies; in checked studies unresolved V genes cover under half, and the rest lacks a known reason. This sample has 170,000 or so clones in its table, and approximately 80% of those were observed once. Around 4.9% of the sample is held by the ten biggest clonotypes. Sequenced: PBMCs. Receptors originate from a man between 18 and 35 years old in good health and CMV-seronegative.

This clone is a singleton in its sample. The rearrangement uses TRBV5-8 and TRBJ2-7; 9 bases are a match to TRBD1. Trimming removed 8 bases from V and 2 bases from J; junction bases left unmatched: 5. This CDR3 has 13 residues. The germline V gene encodes CDR1 SGHTS and CDR2 YDEGEE. In DNA, the CDR3 is TGTGCCAGTACCGGGACAGGGCCCTACGAGCAGTACTTC. It yields the protein CASTGTGPYEQYF.

The genes are TRBV9 and TRBJ1-1, with 9 bases aligning to TRBD1. The CDR3 is 17 amino acids. The germline V gene has CDR1 SGDLS and CDR2 YYNGEE. With V trimmed by 3 bases and J by 3 bases, 12 bases remained unmatched. The CDR3 bases are TGTGCCAGCAGCGCCCCCTCCGGGACAGGGTATTACACTGAAGCTTTCTTT. This translates into CASSAPSGTGYYTEAFF.

In its sample, this clone was seen a few times. The chain couples TRBV27 to TRBJ2-1; D is perhaps TRBD2 (5 bases). The CDR3 is 14 amino acids. Germline-derived CDR1 and CDR2 are MNHEY and SMNVEV (reference sequence). V lost 5 bases and J lost 2, with 10 bases in between. This CDR3 is CASSRTQTYNEQFF. CDR3 coding DNA: TGTGCCAGCAGTCGGACTCAGACCTACAATGAGCAGTTCTTC.

The gene calls are TRBV7-8 and TRBJ2-1; weak D call: TRBD1 (6 bases). Germline CDR1 is SGHVS and CDR2 is FQNEAQ. V was pared by 4 bases and J by 4 bases, with 17 bases between. The CDR3 runs 16 residues. Here the CDR3 reads CASSSELGTLYNEQFF. The CDR3, as DNA: TGTGCCAGCAGCTCAGAACTCGGGACACTTTACAATGAGCAGTTCTTC.

J is TRBJ1-6 and V is TRBV6-6; D call uncertain. Trimming pared 7 bases from V and 9 bases from J, leaving 22 bases between. The germline gives CDR1 MNHNY, CDR2 SVGAGI (reference sequence). The CDR3 is 16 residues long. The CDR3 loop reads CASKKAKRDIVSPLHF. CDR3 DNA sequence: TGTGCCAGCAAAAAAGCGAAGCGGGATATTGTTTCACCCCTCCACTTT.

The rearrangement joins TRBV7-9 to TRBJ1-1; 9 positions agree with TRBD1. Germline V gene data show CDR1 as SEHNR and CDR2 as FQNEAQ (reference sequence). The junction had 7 bases not matched to a gene; V was cut back by 7 bases and J by 1 base. This CDR3 contains 15 residues. CDR3: CASTPPGQGNTEAFF. The DNA for the CDR3 is TGTGCCAGCACCCCTCCGGGACAGGGGAACACTGAAGCTTTCTTT.

This clone was seen just once. This chain connects TRBV5-1 to TRBJ1-1, with D unresolved. Trimming left V 0 bases short and J 0 bases short, with 12 bases between. Germline assignment: CDR1 SGHRS and CDR2 YFSETQ. This CDR3 has 16 amino acids. The CDR3 DNA is TGCGCCAGCAGCTTGGGGGCTGACGGGATGAACACTGAAGCTTTCTTT. Protein product: CASSLGADGMNTEAFF.

J is TRBJ2-2 and V is TRBV9; D may be TRBD1 (5 bases). The germline V gene encodes CDR1 SGDLS and CDR2 YYNGEE. The CDR3 covers 16 residues. Deletions cut 4 bases from V and 5 bases from J, with 18 bases between. The CDR3 loop reads CASSNRPGRVTGELFF. DNA for the CDR3: TGTGCCAGCAGCAATCGCCCCGGCAGGGTGACCGGGGAGCTGTTTTTT.

The V and J genes are TRBV6-1 and TRBJ2-7; 10 bases fit TRBD1. The junction had 7 bases not matched to a gene; V was cut back by 4 bases and J by 1 base. The CDR3 spans 16 residues. Germline assignment: CDR1 MNHNS and CDR2 SASEGT. CDR3 nucleotide sequence: TGTGCCAGCAGTGTTCCCGACAGGGGGCTTTCCTACGAGCAGTACTTC. It codes for CASSVPDRGLSYEQYF.

The chain couples TRBV9 to TRBJ2-1; 7 nucleotides match TRBD1. Losses at the gene ends were 0 bases for V and 9 bases for J; bases not matched to a gene: 3. CDR1 is SGDLS, CDR2 YYNGEE, per germline. The CDR3 length is 13 residues. The CDR3 DNA sequence: TGTGCCAGCAGCGTAGGACAGGGAAGTGAGCAGTTCTTC. It is translated as CASSVGQGSEQFF.

This chain joins TRBV7-9 and TRBJ2-2; 11 bases match TRBD2. With V trimmed by 5 bases and J by 4 bases, 3 bases remained unmatched. CDR1 and CDR2 (germline): SEHNR, FQNEAQ (reference sequence). This CDR3 is 15 amino acids long. CDR3 DNA sequence: TGTGCCAGCAGCCCCCTAGCGGGAGGCACCGGGGAGCTGTTTTTT. As protein: CASSPLAGGTGELFF.

The rearrangement links TRBV2 to TRBJ1-5, with 8 nucleotides matching TRBD1. V lost 4 bases to trimming and J lost 0 bases; unmatched junction nucleotides: 2. There are 15 residues in the CDR3. Germline lookup yields CDR1 SNHLY and CDR2 FYNNEI. The CDR3 bases are TGTGCCAGCAGTGGACAGGGGAATAGCAATCAGCCCCAGCATTTT. It encodes CASSGQGNSNQPQHF.

Comment on this clone: Mismatch with germline at one junction end may stem from a read error. The chain joins TRBV7-7 to TRBJ2-7; 8 nucleotides agree with TRBD1. The CDR3 contains 14 residues. Per germline, CDR1 SSHAT and CDR2 FNYEAQ (reference sequence). CDR3 region: CASSFSDRGHEQYF. The CDR3, as DNA: TGTGCTAGCAGCTTTAGTGACAGGGGCCACGAGCAGTACTTC.

This CDR3 is CASSLALFDEQFF. The CDR3 DNA follows: TGCGCCAGCAGCTTGGCGTTATTCGATGAGCAGTTCTTC. The chain is built from TRBV5-1 and TRBJ2-1; unclear D gene. The ends were cut back, 0 bases at V and 8 bases at J, with 9 bases in the middle. Germline V gene lookup returns CDR1 SGHRS and CDR2 YFSETQ. The CDR3 contains 13 residues.

This rearrangement joins TRBV4-1 to TRBJ2-2; 9 positions match TRBD1. Germline values: CDR1 MGHRA, CDR2 YSYEKL. The CDR3 extends over 19 amino acids. With V trimmed by 2 bases and J by 0 bases, 10 bases remained unmatched. CDR3 residues: CASSQRGGTGTANTGELFF. The CDR3 region has the DNA TGCGCCAGCAGCCAAAGGGGGGGGACAGGGACCGCGAACACCGGGGAGCTGTTTTTT.